These 32 T cell receptor beta chains share one sample of origin, sequenced in a study of PD-L1 blockade in urothelial cancer (dated by TCRdb to about 2017). Library preparation employed the immunoSEQ multiplex PCR assay. In TCRdb, the immuneACCESS table is reduced to in-frame sequences with V and J assigned. These tables do not hold every clone; where another copy was compared, an unresolved V gene accounts for under half, and the others remain unexplained. The sample table records about 32,000 clones; 85% to 90% of these occur just once. 3.7% of the sample is held by the ten biggest clonotypes. Sequencing was performed on PBMCs, taken around atezolizumab (anti-PD-L1) treatment. These receptors all stem from a middle-aged man with urothelial cancer.

V and J are TRBV6-6 and TRBJ1-2; possible D gene TRBD1, 6 bases. V lost 0 bases, J lost 3 bases, and 11 bases lay in between. Germline-derived CDR1 and CDR2 are MNHNY and SVGAGI (reference sequence). The CDR3 contains 15 residues. DNA of the CDR3: TGTGCCAGCAGTTACTCTGGACAGCTTTACTATGGCTACACCTTC. It specifies CASSYSGQLYYGYTF.

The rearrangement joins TRBV12-5 to TRBJ2-7, with D possibly matching TRBD1 (7 bases). Germline CDR1 LGHNT, CDR2 FRNRAP. The CDR3 is 15 amino acids. V dropped 0 bases and J dropped 5 bases, with 14 bases sitting between them. The CDR3 DNA reads as TGTGCTAGTGGTTTGGTAGGCGGGACAGTCGACGAGCAGTACTTC. Amino acid sequence: CASGLVGGTVDEQYF.

This clone was seen once. V and J are TRBV5-5 and TRBJ2-3; D is undetermined. With 3 bases removed from V and 5 bases from J, the gap between germline ends came to 13 bases. The CDR3 sequence is 14 residues long. CDR1 and CDR2 from the germline V gene are SGHKS and YYEKEE (reference sequence). DNA of the CDR3: TGTGCCAGCAGCTATGGCCCTGGAGAAGATACGCAGTATTTT. It is translated as CASSYGPGEDTQYF.

The rearrangement uses TRBV11-3 and TRBJ2-5, with 10 bases aligning to TRBD1. V trimming: 5 bases; J trimming: 5 bases; junction bases outside the gene matches: 8. The CDR3 runs 15 residues. The V gene's germline CDR1 is SGHNT and CDR2 YENEEA. As DNA, the CDR3 is TGTGCCAGCAGCCCAGGGACAGGGGAGGAGGAGACCCAGTACTTC. Encoded protein: CASSPGTGEEETQYF. The whole variable domain, remainder taken from reference TRBV11-3 and TRBJ2-5, is EAGVVQSPRYKIIEKKQPVAFWCNPISGHNTLYWYLQNLGQGPELLIRYENEEAVDDSQLPKDRFSAERLKGVDSTLKIQPAELGDSAVYLCASSPGTGEEETQYFGPGTRLLVL.

This clone has more than one count but fewer than ten. This chain joins TRBV2 and TRBJ2-7, with D uncertain. Per the germline V gene, CDR1 is SNHLY and CDR2 is FYNNEI. V was pared by 7 bases and J by 7 bases, with 20 bases between. This CDR3 region has 14 residues. In DNA, the CDR3 is TGTGCCAGCAAGGTTAGCTCGACCGCGCGTGAGCAGTACTTC. This encodes CASKVSSTAREQYF.

This clone was counted between two and nine times. The V gene is TRBV14, the J gene TRBJ2-3; D uncertain. Trimming removed 1 base from V and 3 bases from J, with 11 bases in between. Looked up from germline, CDR1 is SGHDN and CDR2 is FVKESK. There are 15 residues in the CDR3. The CDR3 region is CASSQVASWTDTQYF. DNA for the CDR3: TGTGCCAGCAGCCAAGTTGCCAGTTGGACAGATACGCAGTATTTT. The full variable domain, its missing parts supplied by reference TRBV14 and TRBJ2-3, is EAGVTQFPSHSVIEKGQTVTLRCDPISGHDNLYWYRRVMGKEIKFLLHFVKESKQDESGMPNNRFLAERTGGTYSTLKVQPAELEDSGVYFCASSQVASWTDTQYFGPGTRLTVL.

With respect to this clone: Sequence at one end of the junction differs from germline and may be a read error. This chain connects TRBV5-4 to TRBJ2-5; 7 bases align to TRBD1. The CDR3 covers 14 residues. The germline gives CDR1 SGHNT, CDR2 YYREEE (reference sequence). This chain's CDR3 is CASSPGTATFVWNF. The DNA for the CDR3 is TGTGCCAGCAGCCCCGGGACAGCCACTTTCGTATGGAACTTC.

The chain is built from TRBV4-1 and TRBJ2-7; 12 bases match TRBD2. J lost 4 bases, V lost 6 bases, and 7 bases had no gene match. This CDR3 spans 15 amino acids. Germline CDR1 reads MGHRA; CDR2 reads YSYEKL. CDR3 sequence reads: CASSRTSGGRYEQYF. As DNA, the CDR3 is TGCGCCAGCAGTCGTACTAGCGGGGGGAGGTACGAGCAGTACTTC.

As concerns this clone: This same CDR3 is encoded by further DNA sequences in the sample. The V and J genes are TRBV5-4 and TRBJ2-7; the match to TRBD1 covers 7 bases. The CDR3 spans 13 residues. J lost 3 bases, V lost 4 bases, and 4 bases had no gene match. Germline lookup yields CDR1 SGHNT and CDR2 YYREEE (reference sequence). CDR3 amino acids: CASSLDRDYEQYF. As DNA, the CDR3 is TGTGCCAGCAGCCTCGACAGGGACTACGAGCAGTACTTC.

This chain connects TRBV19 to TRBJ1-1; weak D call: TRBD1 (6 bases). There are 13 residues in the CDR3. V was shortened by 9 bases and J by 3 bases, with 14 bases between the two germline ends. The germline CDR1 and CDR2 sequences are LNHDA and SQIVND (reference sequence). CDR3 nucleotides: TGTGCCAGACAGGGCCGGGCGTACACTGAAGCTTTCTTT. It codes for CARQGRAYTEAFF. The variable domain in full, completed from reference TRBV19 and TRBJ1-1, reads DGGITQSPKYLFRKEGQNVTLSCEQNLNHDAMYWYRQDPGQGLRLIYYSQIVNDFQKGDIAEGYSVSREKKESFPLTVTSAQKNPTAFYLCARQGRAYTEAFFGQGTRLTVV.

V and J are TRBV4-1 and TRBJ2-7; TRBD1 is a possible D gene (6 bases). Germline CDR1 MGHRA, CDR2 YSYEKL. The length of the CDR3 is 15 residues. Trimming removed 0 bases from V and 5 bases from J, with 14 bases in between. CDR3 loop: CASSQDRAGANEQYF. The CDR3, as DNA: TGCGCCAGCAGCCAAGACAGGGCAGGGGCAAACGAGCAGTACTTC.

The chain joins TRBV5-1 to TRBJ2-3; tentative D call: TRBD2 (5 bases). CDR3 length: 14 residues. In germline, CDR1 is SGHRS, CDR2 YFSETQ. Trimming shortened V by 0 bases and J by 3 bases, and 8 bases separated the two germline ends. CDR3 sequence reads: CASSLVGATDTQYF. The DNA of the CDR3 is TGCGCCAGCAGCTTGGTGGGAGCAACAGATACGCAGTATTTT.

V usage is TRBV4-3 and J usage is TRBJ2-3; D is possibly TRBD2 (6 bases). The germline V gene encodes CDR1 LGHNA and CDR2 YSLEER. This CDR3 has 17 amino acids. The V end lost 0 bases, the J end lost 2 bases, and 15 bases lay between the germline ends. This CDR3 reads CASSQDGGSPATDTQYF. CDR3 DNA: TGCGCCAGCAGCCAAGATGGGGGGAGTCCCGCCACAGATACGCAGTATTTT.

The chain recombines TRBV6-1 with TRBJ1-6; 9 bases are shared with TRBD1. Germline values: CDR1 MNHNS, CDR2 SASEGT. The CDR3 is 18 amino acids. Losses at the gene ends were 2 bases for V and 10 bases for J; bases not matched to a gene: 15. Here the CDR3 reads CASSERVPGQGSRSPLHF. The CDR3 coding sequence is TGTGCCAGCAGTGAAAGGGTTCCGGGACAGGGCTCCAGGTCACCCCTCCACTTT.

The chain links TRBV4-3 to TRBJ2-7; D unclear. The CDR3 extends over 14 amino acids. The germline V and J ends were trimmed by 3 bases and 0 bases, with 9 bases remaining between them. Germline CDR1 reads LGHNA; CDR2 reads YSLEER. The CDR3 sequence: CASSHRGSSYEQYF. The CDR3 nucleotides are TGCGCCAGCAGCCATCGCGGAAGCTCCTACGAGCAGTACTTC.

In DNA, the CDR3 is TGTGCCAGCAGCCCCCGACAGGGGGCGCGAGAAAAACTGTTTTTT. This codes for CASSPRQGAREKLFF. V gene TRBV11-2 combines with J gene TRBJ1-4; 10 positions match TRBD1. V shed 5 bases and J 8 bases; nucleotides not matched to a gene: 8. In germline, CDR1 is SGHAT, CDR2 FQNNGV. This CDR3 comprises 15 residues.

The CDR3 protein is CASSEAGGSYNEQFF. DNA of the CDR3: TGTGCCAGCAGTGAAGCGGGGGGCTCCTACAATGAGCAGTTCTTC. This chain uses TRBV6-4 with TRBJ2-1, with TRBD2 identical over 9 bases. V shed 3 bases and J 0 bases; nucleotides not matched to a gene: 0. The CDR3 extends over 15 amino acids. Germline V gene data show CDR1 as MRHNA and CDR2 as SNTAGT.

The gene calls are TRBV10-3 and TRBJ2-5; TRBD1 aligns across 8 bases. V dropped 3 bases and J dropped 5; count of bases not matched to a gene: 5. Germline V gene sequence: CDR1 ENHRY, CDR2 SYGVKD. The CDR3 is 14 amino acids. CDR3: CAISDRTGSETQYF. The CDR3 region has the DNA TGTGCCATCAGTGATCGGACAGGGTCCGAGACCCAGTACTTC.

V and J are TRBV10-2 and TRBJ2-1; TRBD2 might be the D (6 bases). The germline V gene encodes CDR1 WSHSY and CDR2 SAAADI. This CDR3 is 16 amino acids long. Trimming cost V 7 bases and J 9 bases, with 25 bases left between them. The CDR3 sequence is CASTPGADYLGGEQFF. The DNA for the CDR3 is TGCGCCAGCACCCCGGGAGCGGATTACCTTGGGGGTGAGCAGTTCTTC.

The chain recombines TRBV27 with TRBJ1-2, with no clear D. The germline V gene has CDR1 MNHEY and CDR2 SMNVEV (reference sequence). The CDR3 sequence is 12 residues long. Trimming pared 5 bases from V and 4 bases from J, leaving 8 bases between. For the CDR3, the DNA is TGTGCCAGCAGTAGACCAGGCTATGGCTACACCTTC. It is translated as CASSRPGYGYTF.

This chain links TRBV7-2 with TRBJ2-5; TRBD2 might be the D (6 bases). V was shortened by 5 bases and J by 0 bases, with 22 bases between the two germline ends. Per germline, CDR1 SGHTA and CDR2 FQGNSA. This CDR3 has 18 residues. The CDR3 sequence: CASSLTGGASAHQETQYF. The CDR3 bases are TGTGCCAGCAGCCTCACCGGCGGGGCTAGCGCGCACCAAGAGACCCAGTACTTC.

The DNA for the CDR3 is TGTGCCAGTAGCACCTCGATAGCCTACGAGCAGTACTTC. Residues: CASSTSIAYEQYF. The chain recombines TRBV19 with TRBJ2-7; D unresolved. The CDR3 length is 13 residues. The germline gives CDR1 LNHDA, CDR2 SQIVND (reference sequence). The V end was cut by 6 bases, the J end by 2 bases, with 11 bases between.

This clone is a singleton in its sample. The chain carries TRBV5-1 and TRBJ1-5; D gene ambiguous. The CDR3 is 15 residues long. Deletions cut 0 bases from V and 3 bases from J, with 10 bases between. The germline CDR1 and CDR2 sequences are SGHRS and YFSETQ. CDR3 nucleotides: TGCGCCAGCAGCTTGGAAGGGAGCTACAATCAGCCCCAGCATTTT. It specifies CASSLEGSYNQPQHF.

This clone was recorded only once. The chain has TRBV7-8 and TRBJ2-7; 7 bases are shared with TRBD1. This CDR3 is built from 15 residues. V shed 5 bases, J shed 2 bases, and the junction held 9 bases outside the gene matches. Germline V gene sequence: CDR1 SGHVS, CDR2 FQNEAQ. CDR3 region: CASSPLWDSTYEQYF. CDR3 coding DNA: TGTGCCAGCAGCCCATTGTGGGACAGCACCTACGAGCAGTACTTC. Using reference TRBV7-8 and TRBJ2-7 for the parts outside the CDR3, the full variable domain is GAGVSQSPRYKVAKRGQDVALRCDPISGHVSLFWYQQALGQGPEFLTYFQNEAQLDKSGLPSDRFFAERPEGSVSTLKIQRTQQEDSAVYLCASSPLWDSTYEQYFGPGTRLTVT.

The table lists this clone with a few counts. The chain carries TRBV13 and TRBJ2-7; TRBD1 is a possible D gene (6 bases). The V and J ends lost 5 bases and 3 bases respectively, with 17 bases between them. The length of the CDR3 is 15 residues. Germline CDR1 is PRHDT and CDR2 is FYEKMQ (reference sequence). CDR3 nucleotides: TGTGCCAGCAGCCCCGTCTGGGACAACCACTACGAGCAGTACTTC. This sequence encodes CASSPVWDNHYEQYF.

The gene calls are TRBV6-6 and TRBJ2-7, with a possible D match to TRBD1 (6 bases). The germline gives CDR1 MNHNY, CDR2 SVGAGI (reference sequence). The CDR3 loop spans 14 amino acids. V lost 4 bases to trimming and J lost 7 bases, with 17 bases between them. The CDR3 region is CASSFTGSASEQYF. The DNA of the CDR3 is TGTGCCAGCAGTTTCACAGGGTCTGCTAGTGAGCAGTACTTC.

V usage is TRBV7-9 and J usage is TRBJ2-4; 9 bases line up with TRBD1. This CDR3 has 16 residues. Per the germline V gene, CDR1 is SEHNR and CDR2 is FQNEAQ (reference sequence). The trim removed 5 bases at V and 0 bases at J, leaving 5 bases unmatched. The CDR3 is CASSKTGGTAKNIQYF. The DNA for the CDR3 is TGTGCCAGCAGCAAAACAGGGGGCACAGCCAAAAACATTCAGTACTTC.

This clone was counted only a few times. The chain combines TRBV19 with TRBJ2-7; 10 nucleotides match TRBD2. Trimming at V came to 1 base and at J to 6 bases, leaving 0 bases not matched to a gene. Germline V lookup: CDR1 LNHDA, CDR2 SQIVND (reference sequence). The CDR3 spans 13 residues. CDR3 sequence: CASSIGTSGEQYF. CDR3 DNA sequence: TGTGCCAGTAGTATAGGGACTAGCGGCGAGCAGTACTTC. Based on the CDR3 plus reference TRBV19 and TRBJ2-7, the full variable domain is DGGITQSPKYLFRKEGQNVTLSCEQNLNHDAMYWYRQDPGQGLRLIYYSQIVNDFQKGDIAEGYSVSREKKESFPLTVTSAQKNPTAFYLCASSIGTSGEQYFGPGTRLTVT.

The rearrangement links TRBV27 to TRBJ2-1, with TRBD2 matching 10 bases. V lost 3 bases, J lost 0 bases, and 11 bases stayed unmatched. Germline V CDR1 and CDR2: MNHEY, SMNVEV (reference sequence). The CDR3 covers 19 residues. For the CDR3, the DNA is TGTGCCAGCAGTTTCAGGGGGCGGCTAGCGGGAGTCTCCTACAATGAGCAGTTCTTC. Translating gives CASSFRGRLAGVSYNEQFF.

This CDR3 is CASSYGQASSYEQYF. The DNA for the CDR3 is TGCGCCAGCAGCTACGGACAGGCGAGCTCCTACGAGCAGTACTTC. The J gene is TRBJ2-7, the V gene TRBV4-1; TRBD1 agrees at 7 bases. Germline loops: CDR1 MGHRA, CDR2 YSYEKL. The junction had 7 bases not matched to a gene; V was cut back by 5 bases and J by 0 bases. The CDR3 sequence is 15 residues long.

The V gene is TRBV9, the J gene TRBJ2-4, with TRBD2 matching 7 bases. V shed 0 bases, J shed 5 bases, and the junction held 5 bases outside the gene matches. Per the germline V gene, CDR1 is SGDLS and CDR2 is YYNGEE. The CDR3 runs 15 residues. This chain's CDR3 is CASSVAAGVQNIQYF. The CDR3, as DNA: TGTGCCAGCAGCGTAGCGGCGGGAGTACAAAACATTCAGTACTTC. Using reference TRBV9 and TRBJ2-4 for the parts outside the CDR3, the full variable domain is DSGVTQTPKHLITATGQRVTLRCSPRSGDLSVYWYQQSLDQGLQFLIQYYNGEERAKGNILERFSAQQFPDLHSELNLSSLELGDSALYFCASSVAAGVQNIQYFGAGTRLSVL.

This chain connects TRBV12-5 to TRBJ2-7; maybe TRBD2 (7 bases). This CDR3 comprises 16 residues. V lost 4 bases to trimming and J lost 4 bases, with 20 bases between them. Germline assignment: CDR1 LGHNT and CDR2 FRNRAP. The CDR3 region is CASGSGGGAGPYEQYF. The CDR3 DNA is TGTGCTAGTGGTTCCGGTGGGGGGGCGGGTCCATACGAGCAGTACTTC.